The present T cell receptor beta chain was sequenced within a study of T-cell reconstitution after alpha-beta-depleted transplantation in children. This sample's TCRbeta library carried unique molecular identifier barcodes. TCRdb called the PCR reads again in MiXCR, with one record for every CDR3 protein. The sample consists of about 100,000 distinct CDR3 sequences, 5% to 8% of them appearing once. This clonotype came up many times. CDR3 length: 15 amino acids. V was pared by 2 bases and J by 4 bases, with 12 bases between. Germline CDR1 is SGHVS and CDR2 is FQNEAQ. The sequence was obtained from a male patient between 2 and 9 years old who had a stem cell transplant for acute lymphoblastic leukemia, so the T cells may come from the graft donor. The rearrangement links TRBV7-8 to TRBJ1-5; D gene uncertain. Specimen: PBMCs, mostly from graft donor cells, collected 360 days after TCRalphabeta/CD19-depleted stem cell transplant. CDR3 amino acids: CASSLTRTANQPQHF. The CDR3 DNA follows: TGTGCCAGCAGCTTAACTAGGACGGCGAATCAGCCCCAGCATTTT.